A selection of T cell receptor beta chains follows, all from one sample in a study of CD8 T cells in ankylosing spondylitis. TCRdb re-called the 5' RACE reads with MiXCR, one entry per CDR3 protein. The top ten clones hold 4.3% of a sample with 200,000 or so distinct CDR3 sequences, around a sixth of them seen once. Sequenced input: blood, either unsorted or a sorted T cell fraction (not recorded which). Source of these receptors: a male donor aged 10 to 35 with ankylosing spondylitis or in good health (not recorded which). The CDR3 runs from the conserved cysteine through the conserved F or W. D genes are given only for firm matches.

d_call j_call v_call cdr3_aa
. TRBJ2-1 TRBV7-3 CASSSLVGKDSSSYNEQFF
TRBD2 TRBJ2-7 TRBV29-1 CSVDQRGSSYEQYF
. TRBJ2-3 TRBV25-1 CASSMNTDTQYF
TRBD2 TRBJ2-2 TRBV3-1 CASSQDPRLAGQSNTGELFF
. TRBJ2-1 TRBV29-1 CSVRAHEQFF
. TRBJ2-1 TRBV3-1 CASSQETGSYNEQFF
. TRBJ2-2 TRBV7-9 CASSLAQDTGELFF
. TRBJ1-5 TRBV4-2 CASSPSGVRGSLSNQPQHF
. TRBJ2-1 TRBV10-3 CAISESIRVWEQFF
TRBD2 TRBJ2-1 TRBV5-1 CASSPLANPAGEQFF
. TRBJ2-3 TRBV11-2 CASSLEGAQADTQYF
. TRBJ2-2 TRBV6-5 CASSYSFTGELFF
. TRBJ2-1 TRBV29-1 CSGTPGDNEQFF
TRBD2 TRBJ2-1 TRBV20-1 CSAMRTSGRRNEQFF
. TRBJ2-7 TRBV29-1 CSVEVSASYEQYF
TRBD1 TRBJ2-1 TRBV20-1 CSARQGPWDEQFF
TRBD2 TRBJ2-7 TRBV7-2 CASSLLAGLSYEQYF
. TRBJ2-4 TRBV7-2 CASSLGGFDKNIQYF
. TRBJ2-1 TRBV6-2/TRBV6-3 CASLVGSGYNEQFF
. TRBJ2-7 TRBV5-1 CASSLGAGSYEQYF
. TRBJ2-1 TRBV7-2 CATRSGTGIYNEQFF
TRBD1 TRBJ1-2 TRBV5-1 CASSTGENYGYTF
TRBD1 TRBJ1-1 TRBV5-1 CASSLPRTGANTEAFF